This TCR beta chain was recovered during a study of regulatory T cells in long-lasting Graves disease (TCRdb year 2021). Notes on the research overall: Antithyroid drugs had been taken for less than 3 months by newly diagnosed Graves' disease patients. The study was registered as a clinical trial and conducted in China. Peripheral blood TCR sequencing and RNA sequencing compared persistent Graves' disease patients with newly diagnosed Graves' disease patients. A total of roughly 33 samples underwent TCR sequencing: around 13 from persistent and roughly 20 from newly diagnosed Graves' disease patients. The paper as a whole reports these results and caveats: Compared with newly diagnosed patients, patients with persistent Graves' disease had lower TCR Shannon entropy and fewer highly expanded clones, which suggests clonal expansion. Only peripheral blood was studied, because thyroid tissue, the primary lesion, was inaccessible. The small sample size was acknowledged by the authors as a limitation that may reduce accuracy. TRBV28, TRBJ1-2 and TRBJ2-5 were preferentially used in persistent disease, while TRBV20-1 and TRBJ2-1 were favored in newly diagnosed disease. A larger number of public clonotypes was shared among persistent patients (under 3,000) than among newly diagnosed patients (roughly 980). Sequencing and analysis were restricted to the TCR beta chain.

This clonotype was counted many times. No antigen is known for it. Base qualities are not provided; no much larger clone lies one nucleotide away. The library came from multiplex PCR. Instrument used: Illumina HiSeq 4000. To build TCR beta libraries, CDR3 regions were amplified by Arm-PCR using iRepertoire HTBI primers. PCR products were gel purified before sequencing. The authors processed their data as follows. A total of roughly 65 TRBV and 14 TRBJ segments were identified across samples and were used for gene usage analysis of CDR3 amino acid clonotypes. COPE and FqMerger were used to merge the filtered high-quality paired reads into contigs. BLAST was used to align contigs to IMGT TRBV, TRBD and TRBJ reference genes, and CDR3 was defined according to IMGT. Clonotypes above 0.1% frequency were classified as highly expanded clones. Shannon entropy served as the measure of repertoire diversity, while the Gini coefficient captured V-J evenness. A clonotype was considered public if more than one individual shared it. TCRdb redid the processing of the public reads, applying fastp at Q25 and MiXCR, and retained in-frame beta chains. Each CDR3 protein appears once, grouped with its most common genes and DNA. These V and J calls are TCRdb output, not the study's own analysis. The sample contains 250,000 to 400,000 distinct CDR3 sequences, approximately 20% of them found a single time. The ten biggest clones cover more than 35% of the sample.

The CDR3 has 14 amino acids, counting the end cysteine and phenylalanine. Of all the DNA, just the CDR3 is kept, 42 bases in frame from base 1. CDR1 and CDR2 (SEHNR, FQNEAQ) derive from the germline V gene (reference sequence). Germline trimming amounts to 5 bases on V and 3 bases on J, with 7 as the count of junction bases outside the gene matches. Reading the label with the study, this specimen's time point is: newly diagnosed GD, antithyroid drugs for less than 3 months. For both TCR sequencing and RNA sequencing, RNA was extracted from PBMCs in TRIzol. The diagnosis of Graves' disease was made according to American Thyroid Association guidelines. Recruitment of patients was carried out at an endocrinology department in Xi'an, China. Each patient gave about 10 milliliters of peripheral blood, collected in an EDTA anticoagulant tube. PBMCs were isolated by Ficoll Paque Plus density gradient separation without further T cell sorting. An Agilent 2100 Bioanalyzer and agarose gel were used to check RNA quality, and a NanoDrop 2000 was used to measure RNA concentration.

The specimen was peripheral blood mononuclear cells (PBMCs), collected at new diagnosis, from a patient treated with antithyroid drugs. This TCR derives from a female donor with Graves disease. Recombination linked TRBV7-9 to TRBJ2-7, with 7 middle bases fitting TRBD2. Read as DNA, the sequence is TGTGCCAGCAGCGCATCATGGACTAGCTACGAGCAGTACTTC. This yields the protein CASSASWTSYEQYF.